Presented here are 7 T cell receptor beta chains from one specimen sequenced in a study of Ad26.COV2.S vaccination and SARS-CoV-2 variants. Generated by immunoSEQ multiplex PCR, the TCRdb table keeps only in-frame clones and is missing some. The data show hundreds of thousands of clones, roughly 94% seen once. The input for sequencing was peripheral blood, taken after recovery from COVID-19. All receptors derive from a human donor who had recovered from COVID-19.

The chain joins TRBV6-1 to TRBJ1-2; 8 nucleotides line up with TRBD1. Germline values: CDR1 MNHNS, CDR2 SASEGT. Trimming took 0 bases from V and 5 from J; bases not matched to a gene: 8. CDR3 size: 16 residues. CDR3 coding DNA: TGTGCCAGCAGTGAAGCTCCGGACAGGGCACGGTATGGCTACACCTTC. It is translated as CASSEAPDRARYGYTF.

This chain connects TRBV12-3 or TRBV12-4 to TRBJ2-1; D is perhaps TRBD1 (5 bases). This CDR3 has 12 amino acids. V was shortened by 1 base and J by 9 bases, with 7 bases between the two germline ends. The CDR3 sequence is CASSLGGGEQFF. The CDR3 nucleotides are TGTGCCAGCAGTTTAGGGGGCGGTGAGCAGTTCTTC.

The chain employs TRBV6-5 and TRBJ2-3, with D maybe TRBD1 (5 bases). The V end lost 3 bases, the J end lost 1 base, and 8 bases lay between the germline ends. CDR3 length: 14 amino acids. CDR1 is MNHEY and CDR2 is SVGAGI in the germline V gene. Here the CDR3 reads CASSYLGGTDTQYF. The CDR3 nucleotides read TGTGCCAGCAGTTATTTAGGGGGCACAGATACGCAGTATTTT.

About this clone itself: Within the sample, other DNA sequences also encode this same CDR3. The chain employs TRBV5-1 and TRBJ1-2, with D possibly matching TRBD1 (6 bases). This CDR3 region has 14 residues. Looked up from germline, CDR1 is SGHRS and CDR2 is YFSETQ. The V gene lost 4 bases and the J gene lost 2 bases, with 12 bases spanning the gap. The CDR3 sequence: CASSLGGQNYGYTF. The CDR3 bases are TGCGCCAGCAGCCTCGGGGGGCAGAACTATGGCTACACCTTC.

CDR3 residues: CASTPLAGQGAIGEKLFF. The CDR3 region has the DNA TGTGCCAGCACCCCCTTGGCGGGACAGGGGGCGATCGGGGAAAAACTGTTTTTT. The chain joins TRBV11-2 to TRBJ1-4; 12 bases agree with TRBD1. The V gene end was trimmed by 7 bases and the J gene end by 8 bases; junction bases not matched to a gene: 17. Looked up from germline, CDR1 is SGHAT and CDR2 is FQNNGV. This CDR3 has 18 residues.

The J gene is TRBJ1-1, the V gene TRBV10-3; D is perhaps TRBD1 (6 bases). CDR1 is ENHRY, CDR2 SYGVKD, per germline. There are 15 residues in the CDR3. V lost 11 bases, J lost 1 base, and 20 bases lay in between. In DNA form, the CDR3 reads TGTGCCGCCATAAGCGGACAGACTAAGAACACTGAAGCTTTCTTT. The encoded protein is CAAISGQTKNTEAFF.

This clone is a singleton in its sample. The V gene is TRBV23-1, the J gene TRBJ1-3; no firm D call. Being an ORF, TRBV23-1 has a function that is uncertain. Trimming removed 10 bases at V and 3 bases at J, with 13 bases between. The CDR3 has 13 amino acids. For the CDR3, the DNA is TGCGCCACGCGTGAGGAGGTTGGAAACACCATATATTTT. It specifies CATREEVGNTIYF.